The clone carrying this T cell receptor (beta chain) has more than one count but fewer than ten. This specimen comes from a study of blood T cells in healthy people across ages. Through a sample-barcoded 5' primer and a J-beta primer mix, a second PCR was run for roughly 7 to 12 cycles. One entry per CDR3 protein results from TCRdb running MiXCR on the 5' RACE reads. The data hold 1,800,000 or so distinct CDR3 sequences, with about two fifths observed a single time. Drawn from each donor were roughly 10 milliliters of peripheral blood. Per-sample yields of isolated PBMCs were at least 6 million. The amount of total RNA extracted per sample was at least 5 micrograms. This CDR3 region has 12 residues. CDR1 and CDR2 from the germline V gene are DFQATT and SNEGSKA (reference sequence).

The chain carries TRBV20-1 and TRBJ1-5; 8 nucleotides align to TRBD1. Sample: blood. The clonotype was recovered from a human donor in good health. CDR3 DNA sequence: TGCAGCGCAGGGGGCAATGAACAGCCCCAGCATTTT. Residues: CSAGGNEQPQHF.